Sequencing of this T cell receptor (beta chain) was carried out in a study of shared T cell receptors in the human thymus. Using immunoSEQ multiplex PCR, the repertoire was profiled, and TCRdb retains in-frame clones only, with some absent. The profile shows hundreds of thousands of clones, more than 70% of them singletons. This CDR3 comprises 16 residues. Deletions cut 0 bases from V and 5 bases from J, with 17 bases between. Germline CDR1 LGHNA, CDR2 YNFKEQ. This sample also belongs to another study, concerning human thymus T cells. That report notes: Resections were taken during corrective heart surgery, and the thymus tissue came from these. Thymic and blood repertoires seemed to show skewed V and J gene use. As related research reported, thymic repertoires overlapped highly among unrelated individuals.

The sequencing sample was made of thymocytes. The clonotype comes from a boy in the first two years of life with a congenital heart defect. This chain uses TRBV4-2 with TRBJ2-7; D perhaps matches TRBD2 (6 bases). In DNA, the CDR3 is TGTGCCAGCAGCCAAGAGGGGGGAAAATGGTTCAACGAGCAGTACTTC. It translates to CASSQEGGKWFNEQYF.